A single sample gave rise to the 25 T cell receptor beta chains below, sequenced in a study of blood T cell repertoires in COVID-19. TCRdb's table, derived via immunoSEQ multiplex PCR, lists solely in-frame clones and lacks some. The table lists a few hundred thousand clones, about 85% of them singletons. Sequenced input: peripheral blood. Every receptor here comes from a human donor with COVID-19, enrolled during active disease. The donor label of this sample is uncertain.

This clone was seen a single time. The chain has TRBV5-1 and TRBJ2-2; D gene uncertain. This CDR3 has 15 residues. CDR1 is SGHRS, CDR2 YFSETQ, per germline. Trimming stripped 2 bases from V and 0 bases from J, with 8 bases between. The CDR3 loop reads CASSFLRPNTGELFF. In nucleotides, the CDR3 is TGCGCCAGCAGCTTCTTGCGTCCGAACACCGGGGAGCTGTTTTTT.

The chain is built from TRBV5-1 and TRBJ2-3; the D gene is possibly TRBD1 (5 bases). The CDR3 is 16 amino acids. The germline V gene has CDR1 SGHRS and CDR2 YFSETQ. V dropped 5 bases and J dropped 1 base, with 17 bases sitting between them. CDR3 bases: TGCGCCAGCAGGATAAGGCGACAGACTGGCACAGATACGCAGTATTTT. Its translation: CASRIRRQTGTDTQYF.

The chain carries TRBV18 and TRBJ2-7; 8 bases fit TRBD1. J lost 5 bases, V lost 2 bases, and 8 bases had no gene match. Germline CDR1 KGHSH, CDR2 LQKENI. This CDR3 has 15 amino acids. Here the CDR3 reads CASSPNLDRADEQYF. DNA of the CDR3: TGTGCCAGCTCACCAAATCTGGACAGGGCGGACGAGCAGTACTTC.

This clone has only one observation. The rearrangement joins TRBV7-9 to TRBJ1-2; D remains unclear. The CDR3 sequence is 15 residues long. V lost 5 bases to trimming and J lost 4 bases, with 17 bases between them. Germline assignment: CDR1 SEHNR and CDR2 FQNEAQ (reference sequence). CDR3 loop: CASSHPVAFGYGYTF. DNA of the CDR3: TGTGCCAGCAGCCACCCGGTTGCGTTCGGCTATGGCTACACCTTC.

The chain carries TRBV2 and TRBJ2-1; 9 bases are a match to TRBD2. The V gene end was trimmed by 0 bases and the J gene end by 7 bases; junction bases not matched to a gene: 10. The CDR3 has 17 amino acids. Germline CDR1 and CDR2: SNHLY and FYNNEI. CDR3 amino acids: CASSEALVTSGRNEQFF. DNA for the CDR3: TGTGCCAGCAGTGAAGCGCTGGTGACTAGCGGTAGGAATGAGCAGTTCTTC.

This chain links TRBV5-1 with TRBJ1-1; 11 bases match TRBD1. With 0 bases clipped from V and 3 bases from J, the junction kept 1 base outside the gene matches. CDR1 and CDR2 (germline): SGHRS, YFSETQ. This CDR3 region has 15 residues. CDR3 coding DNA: TGCGCCAGCAGCTTGGGGGGACAGGGGGACACTGAAGCTTTCTTT. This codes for CASSLGGQGDTEAFF.

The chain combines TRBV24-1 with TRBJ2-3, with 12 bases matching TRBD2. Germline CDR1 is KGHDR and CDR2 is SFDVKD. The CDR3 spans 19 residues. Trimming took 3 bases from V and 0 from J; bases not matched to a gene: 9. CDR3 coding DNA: TGTGCCACCAGTGATCCGGGACTAGCGGGCCATGCTAGCACAGATACGCAGTATTTT. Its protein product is CATSDPGLAGHASTDTQYF.

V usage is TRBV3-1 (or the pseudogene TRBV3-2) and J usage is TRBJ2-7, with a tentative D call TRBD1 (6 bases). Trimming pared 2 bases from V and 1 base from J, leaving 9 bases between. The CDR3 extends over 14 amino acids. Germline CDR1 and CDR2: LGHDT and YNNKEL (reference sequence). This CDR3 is CASSQTGLSYEQYF. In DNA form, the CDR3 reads TGTGCCAGCAGCCAAACAGGGTTGTCCTACGAGCAGTACTTC.

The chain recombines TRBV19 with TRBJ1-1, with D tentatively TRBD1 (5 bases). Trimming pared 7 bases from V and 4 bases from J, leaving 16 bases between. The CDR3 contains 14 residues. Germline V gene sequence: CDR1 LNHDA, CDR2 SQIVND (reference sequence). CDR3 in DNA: TGTGCCAGTAAACCTATCGGGGGTGGCACTGAAGCTTTCTTT. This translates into CASKPIGGGTEAFF. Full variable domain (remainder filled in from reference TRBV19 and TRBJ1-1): DGGITQSPKYLFRKEGQNVTLSCEQNLNHDAMYWYRQDPGQGLRLIYYSQIVNDFQKGDIAEGYSVSREKKESFPLTVTSAQKNPTAFYLCASKPIGGGTEAFFGQGTRLTVV.

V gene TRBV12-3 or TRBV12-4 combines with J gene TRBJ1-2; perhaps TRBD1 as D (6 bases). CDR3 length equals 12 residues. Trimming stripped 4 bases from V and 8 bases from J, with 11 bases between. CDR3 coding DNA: TGTGCCAGCAGTTCCGAGGGGGAAGGCTACACCTTC. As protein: CASSSEGEGYTF.

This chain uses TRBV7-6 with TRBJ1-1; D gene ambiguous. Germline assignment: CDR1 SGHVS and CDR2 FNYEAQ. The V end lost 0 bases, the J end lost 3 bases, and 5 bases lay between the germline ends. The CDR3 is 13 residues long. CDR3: CASSLAEDTEAFF. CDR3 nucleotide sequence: TGTGCCAGCAGCTTAGCGGAGGACACTGAAGCTTTCTTT.

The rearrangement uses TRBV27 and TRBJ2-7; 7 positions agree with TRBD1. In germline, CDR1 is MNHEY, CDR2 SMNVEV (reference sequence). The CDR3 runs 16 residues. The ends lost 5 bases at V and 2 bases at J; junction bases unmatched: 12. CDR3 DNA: TGTGCCAGCAGTCCCACCCTAGGACAGGTTACCTACGAGCAGTACTTC. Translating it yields CASSPTLGQVTYEQYF.

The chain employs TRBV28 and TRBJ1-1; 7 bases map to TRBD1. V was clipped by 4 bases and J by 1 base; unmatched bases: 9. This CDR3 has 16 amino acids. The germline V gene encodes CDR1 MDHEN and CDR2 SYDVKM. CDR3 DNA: TGTGCCAGCAGTTCTTCCCGGGACAGAAGGAACACTGAAGCTTTCTTT. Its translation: CASSSSRDRRNTEAFF.

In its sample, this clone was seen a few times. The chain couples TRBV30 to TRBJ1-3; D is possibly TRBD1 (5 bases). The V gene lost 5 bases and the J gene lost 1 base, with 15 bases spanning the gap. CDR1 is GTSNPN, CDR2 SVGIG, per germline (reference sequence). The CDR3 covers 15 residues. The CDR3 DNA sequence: TGTGCCTGGGAGTATCTGGCAGGGTCTGGAAACACCATATATTTT. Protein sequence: CAWEYLAGSGNTIYF.

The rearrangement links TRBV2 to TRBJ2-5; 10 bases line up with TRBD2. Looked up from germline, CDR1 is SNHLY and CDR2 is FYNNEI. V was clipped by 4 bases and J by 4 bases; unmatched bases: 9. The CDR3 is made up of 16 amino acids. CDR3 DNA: TGTGCCAGCAGTGCTCTACTAGCGGGATGGGGAGAGACCCAGTACTTC. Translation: CASSALLAGWGETQYF.

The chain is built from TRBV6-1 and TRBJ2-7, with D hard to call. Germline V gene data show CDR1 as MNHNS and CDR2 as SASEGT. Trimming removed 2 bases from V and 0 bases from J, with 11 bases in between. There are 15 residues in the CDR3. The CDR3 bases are TGTGCCAGCAGTGAATATCGGGTCTTCTCCTACGAGCAGTACTTC. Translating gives CASSEYRVFSYEQYF.

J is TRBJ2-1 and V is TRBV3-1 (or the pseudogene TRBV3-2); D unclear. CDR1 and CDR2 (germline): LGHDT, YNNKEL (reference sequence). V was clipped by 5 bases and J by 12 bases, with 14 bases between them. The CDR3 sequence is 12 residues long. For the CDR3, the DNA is TGTGCCAGCAGCGCATCATTGAGAGGGCAGTTCTTC. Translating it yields CASSASLRGQFF.

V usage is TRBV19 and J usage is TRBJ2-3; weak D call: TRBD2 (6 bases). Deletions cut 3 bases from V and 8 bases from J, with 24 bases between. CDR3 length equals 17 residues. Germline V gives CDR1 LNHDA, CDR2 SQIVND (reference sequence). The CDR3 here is CASSIPGRPGEGATQYF. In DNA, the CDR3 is TGTGCCAGTAGTATCCCCGGCCGTCCGGGAGAAGGTGCTACGCAGTATTTT.

The CDR3 DNA follows: TGTGCCAGCAGCTTTCGCAGGGGGCTCACAGATACGCAGTATTTT. This translates into CASSFRRGLTDTQYF. The chain uses TRBV7-6 and TRBJ2-3, with 8 bases aligning to TRBD1. After removal of 3 bases from V and 2 bases from J, the junction contained 4 bases not matched to a gene. Germline CDR1 is SGHVS and CDR2 is FNYEAQ. This CDR3 is built from 15 residues. Full variable domain (remainder filled in from reference TRBV7-6 and TRBJ2-3): GAGVSQSPRYKVTKRGQDVALRCDPISGHVSLYWYRQALGQGPEFLTYFNYEAQQDKSGLPNDRFSAERPEGSISTLTIQRTEQRDSAMYRCASSFRRGLTDTQYFGPGTRLTVL.

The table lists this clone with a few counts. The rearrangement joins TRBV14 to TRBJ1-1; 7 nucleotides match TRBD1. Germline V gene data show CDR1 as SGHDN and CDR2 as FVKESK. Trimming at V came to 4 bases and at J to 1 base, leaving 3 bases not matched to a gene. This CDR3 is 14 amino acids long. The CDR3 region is CASSRTGRNTEAFF. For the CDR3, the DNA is TGTGCCAGCAGCCGGACAGGACGGAACACTGAAGCTTTCTTT. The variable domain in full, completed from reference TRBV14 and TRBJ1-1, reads EAGVTQFPSHSVIEKGQTVTLRCDPISGHDNLYWYRRVMGKEIKFLLHFVKESKQDESGMPNNRFLAERTGGTYSTLKVQPAELEDSGVYFCASSRTGRNTEAFFGQGTRLTVV.

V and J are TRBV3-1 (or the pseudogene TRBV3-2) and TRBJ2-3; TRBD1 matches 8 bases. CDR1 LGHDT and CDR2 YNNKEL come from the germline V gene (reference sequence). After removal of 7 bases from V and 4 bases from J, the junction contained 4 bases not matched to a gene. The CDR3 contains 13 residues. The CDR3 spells CASKSGGADTQYF. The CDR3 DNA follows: TGTGCCAGCAAATCAGGGGGCGCAGATACGCAGTATTTT.

CDR3 sequence: CSVAGMDRAQFSYNEQFF. CDR3 nucleotide sequence: TGCAGCGTTGCGGGGATGGACAGGGCCCAATTCTCCTACAATGAGCAGTTCTTC. The J gene is TRBJ2-1, the V gene TRBV29-1; 8 positions agree with TRBD1. The CDR3 totals 18 residues. V shed 4 bases and J 0 bases; nucleotides not matched to a gene: 14. Germline CDR1 reads SQVTM; CDR2 reads ANQGSEA.

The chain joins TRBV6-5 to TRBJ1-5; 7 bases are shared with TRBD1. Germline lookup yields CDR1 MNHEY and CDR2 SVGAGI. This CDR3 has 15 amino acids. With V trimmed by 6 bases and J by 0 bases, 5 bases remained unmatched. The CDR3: CASRTGIFSNQPQHF. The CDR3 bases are TGTGCCAGCAGGACAGGGATCTTTAGCAATCAGCCCCAGCATTTT.

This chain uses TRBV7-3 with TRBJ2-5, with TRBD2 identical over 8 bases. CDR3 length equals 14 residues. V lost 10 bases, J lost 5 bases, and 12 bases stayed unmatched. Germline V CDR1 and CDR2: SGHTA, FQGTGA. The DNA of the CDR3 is TGTGCCACCGGTCGGGGGGGCCTTTTGGAGACCCAGTACTTC. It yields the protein CATGRGGLLETQYF.

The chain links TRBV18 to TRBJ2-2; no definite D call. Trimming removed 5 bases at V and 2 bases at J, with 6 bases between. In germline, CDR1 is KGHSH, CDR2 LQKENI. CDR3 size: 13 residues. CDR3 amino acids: CASSITNTGELFF. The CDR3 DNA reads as TGTGCCAGCTCAATCACTAACACCGGGGAGCTGTTTTTT.